Below, one T cell receptor beta chain is given with its context. The sample comes from a study of control samples from healthy donors and cancer patients. Measured with immunoSEQ multiplex PCR; TCRdb has only the in-frame clones, and not every one. The profile shows 40,000 to 55,000 clones, about 92% of them singletons. Trimming left V 0 bases short and J 2 bases short, with 10 bases between. The CDR3 is 15 amino acids. In germline, CDR1 is MNHNS, CDR2 SASEGT. V gene TRBV6-1 combines with J gene TRBJ2-5, with D perhaps matching TRBD1 (6 bases). The sample consisted of PBMCs. This clonotype originated in a man aged 40-50 years with colorectal cancer. The CDR3 spells CASSEAAGTQETQYF. CDR3 nucleotide sequence: TGTGCCAGCAGTGAAGCGGCCGGGACACAAGAGACCCAGTACTTC.